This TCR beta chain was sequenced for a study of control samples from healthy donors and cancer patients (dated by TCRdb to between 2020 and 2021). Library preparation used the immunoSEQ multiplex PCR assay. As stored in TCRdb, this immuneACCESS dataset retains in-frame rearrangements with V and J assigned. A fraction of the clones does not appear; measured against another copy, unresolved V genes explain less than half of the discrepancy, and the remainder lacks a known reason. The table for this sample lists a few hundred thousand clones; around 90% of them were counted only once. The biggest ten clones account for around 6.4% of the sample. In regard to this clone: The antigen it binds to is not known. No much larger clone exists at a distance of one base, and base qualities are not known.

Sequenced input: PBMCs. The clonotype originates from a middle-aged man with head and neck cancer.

The CDR3 region has the sequence CASRAQDLHGYTF. The nucleotide sequence reads as follows: TGTGCCAGCAGGGCTCAAGACCTCCATGGCTACACCTTC. The receptor chain draws on TRBV6-5 and TRBJ1-2; no confident D gene assignment can be made. V is clipped by 6 bases and J by 6 bases, and the sequence between their germline boundaries is 14 bases long. CDR1 MNHEY and CDR2 SVGAGI are derived from the germline V gene. The CDR3, cysteine through phenylalanine, is 13 amino acids long. CDR3 DNA is the only sequence kept; it has 39 bases, read in frame from the first base.